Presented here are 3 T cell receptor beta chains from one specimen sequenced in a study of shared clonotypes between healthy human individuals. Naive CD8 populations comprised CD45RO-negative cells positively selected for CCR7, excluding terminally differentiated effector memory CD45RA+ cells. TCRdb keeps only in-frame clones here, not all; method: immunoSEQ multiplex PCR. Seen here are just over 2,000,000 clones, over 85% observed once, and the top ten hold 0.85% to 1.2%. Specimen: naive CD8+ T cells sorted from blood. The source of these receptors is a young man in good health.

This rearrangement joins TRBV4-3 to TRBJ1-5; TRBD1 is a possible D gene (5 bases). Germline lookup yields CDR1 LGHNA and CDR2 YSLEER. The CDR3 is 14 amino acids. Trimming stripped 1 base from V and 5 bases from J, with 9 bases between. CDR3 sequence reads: CASSQAGGDQPQHF. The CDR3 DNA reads TGCGCCAGCAGCCAAGCTGGGGGTGATCAGCCCCAGCATTTT.

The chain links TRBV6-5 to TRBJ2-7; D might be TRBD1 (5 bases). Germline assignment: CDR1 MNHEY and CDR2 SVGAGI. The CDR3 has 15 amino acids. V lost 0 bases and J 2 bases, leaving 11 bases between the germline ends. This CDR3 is CASSYSGRATYEQYF. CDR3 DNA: TGTGCCAGCAGTTACTCGGGCAGGGCCACCTACGAGCAGTACTTC.

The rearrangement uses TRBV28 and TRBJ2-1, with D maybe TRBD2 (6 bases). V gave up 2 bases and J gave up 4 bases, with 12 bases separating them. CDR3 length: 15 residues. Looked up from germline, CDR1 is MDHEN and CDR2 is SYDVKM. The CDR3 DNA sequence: TGTGCCAGCAGTTTAAGTCGGGGGACTTACAATGAGCAGTTCTTC. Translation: CASSLSRGTYNEQFF. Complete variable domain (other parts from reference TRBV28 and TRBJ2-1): DVKVTQSSRYLVKRTGEKVFLECVQDMDHENMFWYRQDPGLGLRLIYFSYDVKMKEKGDIPEGYSVSREKKERFSLILESASTNQTSMYLCASSLSRGTYNEQFFGPGTRLTVL.